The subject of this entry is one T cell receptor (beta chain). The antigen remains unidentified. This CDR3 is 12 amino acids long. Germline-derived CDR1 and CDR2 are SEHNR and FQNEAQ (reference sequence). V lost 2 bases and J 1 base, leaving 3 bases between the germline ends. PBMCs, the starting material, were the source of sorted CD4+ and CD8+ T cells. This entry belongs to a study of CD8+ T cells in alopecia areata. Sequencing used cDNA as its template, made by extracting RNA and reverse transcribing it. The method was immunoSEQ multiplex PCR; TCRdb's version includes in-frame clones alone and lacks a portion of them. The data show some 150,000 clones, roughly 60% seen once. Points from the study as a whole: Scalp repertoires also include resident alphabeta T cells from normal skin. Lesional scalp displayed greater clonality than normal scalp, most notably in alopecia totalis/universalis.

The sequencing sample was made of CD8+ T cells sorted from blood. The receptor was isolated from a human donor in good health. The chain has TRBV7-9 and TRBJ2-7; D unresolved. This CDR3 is CASSLTSYEQYF. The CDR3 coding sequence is TGTGCCAGCAGCTTAACGTCCTACGAGCAGTACTTC.